Listed here are 23 T cell receptor beta chains from one sample, sequenced in a study of blood T cells in healthy people across ages. Using a J-beta primer mix together with a sample-barcoded 5' primer, a second PCR was run for roughly 7 to 12 cycles. TCRdb used MiXCR to reprocess the 5' RACE reads, holding one entry per CDR3 protein. Of around 900,000 distinct CDR3 sequences listed, roughly 47% are singletons. Sequencing was done on a sample of blood. The receptors derive from a woman aged 60-75 years in good health.

In its sample, this clonotype was seen many times. The chain employs TRBV12-3 or TRBV12-4 and TRBJ2-5; 7 bases match TRBD2. The CDR3 sequence is 16 residues long. The J segment lost 5 bases and the V segment lost 1 base, leaving 10 bases of the junction unmatched. The CDR3 DNA sequence: TGTGCCAGCAGTTTAGGATCAGGGAGGGCCGCGGAGACCCAGTACTTC. Translated, it gives CASSLGSGRAAETQYF.

V is TRBV20-1 and J is TRBJ2-5, with 7 bases aligning to TRBD1. The end of the DNA is better explained by TRBJ2-7, so the J call may be wrong. Germline V lookup: CDR1 DFQATT, CDR2 SNEGSKA (reference sequence). There are 15 residues in the CDR3. The CDR3 sequence is CSAYRGRLYYYEQYF. The CDR3 DNA sequence: TGCAGTGCTTACAGGGGTCGGCTCTACTACTACGAGCAGTACTTC.

This clonotype was observed a few times. The chain uses TRBV28 and TRBJ2-7; 9 nucleotides match TRBD2. The CDR3 is 14 amino acids. V lost 7 bases to trimming and J lost 7 bases; unmatched junction nucleotides: 11. Germline CDR1 reads MDHEN; CDR2 reads SYDVKM. The CDR3 reads CASTPGGLAGEQYF. CDR3 in DNA: TGTGCCAGCACCCCAGGGGGACTAGCTGGGGAGCAGTACTTC.

This sequence joins TRBV9 and TRBJ2-2; no definite D call. The germline gives CDR1 SGDLS, CDR2 YYNGEE. The CDR3 contains 14 residues. Trimming took 0 bases from V and 9 from J, leaving 12 bases between them. The CDR3 nucleotides are TGTGCCAGCAGCGTAGGAGATGTACCGCGGGAGCTGTTTTTT. This gives the protein CASSVGDVPRELFF.

This clonotype was observed a handful of times. V and J are TRBV6-6 and TRBJ2-3; D possibly corresponds to TRBD2 (5 bases). The CDR3 loop spans 14 amino acids. V gave up 6 bases and J gave up 1 base, with 11 bases separating them. Germline V gives CDR1 MNHNY, CDR2 SVGAGI (reference sequence). The DNA of the CDR3 is TGTGCCAGCAGGTCCGGGATTGGCACAGATACGCAGTATTTT. As protein: CASRSGIGTDTQYF.

This clonotype showed up many times. This rearrangement joins TRBV24-1 to TRBJ2-1, with TRBD1 matching 10 bases. V lost 7 bases to trimming and J lost 4 bases; unmatched junction nucleotides: 6. This CDR3 has 15 residues. The germline gives CDR1 KGHDR, CDR2 SFDVKD. DNA for the CDR3: TGTGCCACCAGCGATGACAGGGGGCGGTACAATGAGCAGTTCTTC. As protein: CATSDDRGRYNEQFF.

J is TRBJ2-4 and V is TRBV6-1; 10 nucleotides agree with TRBD1. The germline gives CDR1 MNHNS, CDR2 SASEGT. The CDR3 length is 14 residues. Germline trimming cut 9 bases from V and 13 bases from J; bases unmatched to any gene: 15. CDR3 in amino acids: CASSRDRGIGEQYF. The DNA for the CDR3 is TGTGCCAGTTCCCGGGACAGGGGAATTGGGGAGCAGTACTTC.

V is TRBV6-5 and J is TRBJ2-3; D is uncertain. Germline V gene data show CDR1 as MNHEY and CDR2 as SVGAGI. V was cut by 0 bases and J by 2 bases, with 6 bases left in between. The CDR3 runs 14 residues. CDR3 residues: CASSYSKATDTQYF. CDR3 DNA sequence: TGTGCCAGCAGTTACTCGAAGGCCACAGATACGCAGTATTTT.

The chain is built from TRBV20-1 and TRBJ2-7; 9 bases align to TRBD2. V was clipped by 1 base and J by 1 base; unmatched bases: 5. This CDR3 is built from 15 residues. Germline CDR1 DFQATT, CDR2 SNEGSKA (reference sequence). CDR3 protein: CSARVLTSGSYEQYF. CDR3 nucleotides: TGCAGTGCTAGAGTTCTGACTAGCGGATCCTACGAGCAGTACTTC.

V gene TRBV7-2 combines with J gene TRBJ1-4; no reliable D call. From germline, CDR1 is SGHTA and CDR2 FQGNSA. V lost 5 bases and J 5 bases, leaving 15 bases between the germline ends. This CDR3 is built from 15 residues. CDR3 protein: CASSPERPGNEKLFF. The CDR3 nucleotides are TGTGCCAGCAGCCCGGAGAGACCCGGGAATGAAAAACTGTTTTTT.

The chain couples TRBV20-1 to TRBJ2-3; D call uncertain. The CDR3 covers 11 residues. Trimming cost V 2 bases and J 11 bases, with 11 bases left between them. Germline values: CDR1 DFQATT, CDR2 SNEGSKA (reference sequence). CDR3 in amino acids: CSARSPAGQYF. CDR3 DNA sequence: TGCAGTGCTAGATCGCCCGCAGGGCAGTATTTT.

V gene TRBV5-1 combines with J gene TRBJ2-7; D might be TRBD1 (6 bases). Germline CDR1 SGHRS, CDR2 YFSETQ. The CDR3 spans 13 residues. The ends were cut back, 4 bases at V and 5 bases at J, with 13 bases in the middle. CDR3 bases: TGCGCCAGCAGCCCCACAGGGAACGACGAGCAGTACTTC. Residues: CASSPTGNDEQYF.

This clonotype was seen a single time. The junction departs from germline at one end; a sequencing error may be responsible. J is TRBJ1-2 and V is TRBV7-2, with a weak D call TRBD1 (5 bases). CDR3 length: 13 amino acids. The germline V gene has CDR1 SGHTA and CDR2 FQGNSA. CDR3 sequence (DNA): TGTGCCAGCAGCTTAGAGGCAGGGTATGGCCACACCTTC. Its protein is CASSLEAGYGHTF.

This CDR3 is CASSLTTGQSNTEAFF. As DNA, the CDR3 is TGCGCCAGCAGCTTAACTACGGGACAGTCGAACACTGAAGCTTTCTTT. The gene calls are TRBV5-1 and TRBJ1-1; 7 nucleotides match TRBD1. This CDR3 is built from 16 residues. The germline V gene has CDR1 SGHRS and CDR2 YFSETQ. The junction had 8 bases not matched to a gene; V was cut back by 2 bases and J by 1 base.

The chain recombines TRBV14 with TRBJ2-3; the D gene is possibly TRBD2 (6 bases). CDR3 length: 15 residues. Between the trimmed V and J ends, which lost 4 bases and 4 bases, there was a span of 15 bases. Germline V CDR1 and CDR2: SGHDN, FVKESK. DNA of the CDR3: TGTGCCAGCAGCCCCGGGAGAGTGAGGGCAGATACGCAGTATTTT. Protein: CASSPGRVRADTQYF.

This rearrangement joins TRBV10-3 to TRBJ1-2; no firm D call. The CDR3 covers 13 residues. Germline V lookup: CDR1 ENHRY, CDR2 SYGVKD. V dropped 6 bases and J dropped 4 bases, with 12 bases sitting between them. The CDR3 loop is CAISHEVPYGYTF. The CDR3 region has the DNA TGTGCCATCAGCCATGAGGTCCCCTATGGCTACACCTTC.

The V gene is TRBV20-1, the J gene TRBJ2-7, with D perhaps matching TRBD1 or TRBD2 (5 bases each). Per the germline V gene, CDR1 is DFQATT and CDR2 is SNEGSKA (reference sequence). V lost 5 bases, J lost 1 base, and 18 bases lay in between. CDR3 length: 15 residues. The CDR3 coding sequence is TGCAGTGCTCCAAACCGGGACCACGGGTCCTACGAGCAGTACTTC. It translates to CSAPNRDHGSYEQYF.

V usage is TRBV6-6 and J usage is TRBJ1-1; D might be TRBD1 (6 bases). This CDR3 region has 14 residues. Trimming took 0 bases from V and 4 from J, leaving 9 bases between them. CDR1 and CDR2 (germline): MNHNY, SVGAGI (reference sequence). The CDR3 sequence is CASSYSTGGTEAFF. The CDR3 DNA reads as TGTGCCAGCAGTTACTCGACAGGCGGCACTGAAGCTTTCTTT.

The V gene is TRBV6-4, the J gene TRBJ2-2, with 9 bases fitting TRBD2. The junction had 8 bases not matched to a gene; V was cut back by 6 bases and J by 6 bases. The CDR3 contains 15 residues. Germline CDR1 and CDR2: MRHNA and SNTAGT. The CDR3 reads CASRSSGSDAGELFF. DNA of the CDR3: TGTGCCAGCAGAAGTAGCGGGAGTGACGCCGGGGAGCTGTTTTTT.

As concerns this clonotype: The CDR3 carries no conserved terminal phenylalanine or tryptophan, so it likely arises from a read error. In nucleotides, the CDR3 is TGTGCCAGCAGTTCGGGAAGCTCCTACAATGAGCAGTTCTTA. Protein sequence: CASSSGSSYNEQFL. The V call is TRBV12-3 or TRBV12-4, the J call TRBJ2-1; D might be TRBD2 (5 bases). This CDR3 has 14 amino acids. Trimming shortened V by 4 bases and J by 0 bases, and 7 bases separated the two germline ends.

The gene calls are TRBV20-1 and TRBJ2-7; no firm D call. With 4 bases removed from V and 0 bases from J, the gap between germline ends came to 13 bases. In germline, CDR1 is DFQATT, CDR2 SNEGSKA (reference sequence). The CDR3 spans 14 residues. The CDR3 sequence is CSATLGIGSYEQYF. CDR3 coding DNA: TGCAGTGCTACCTTAGGGATTGGCTCCTACGAGCAGTACTTC.

At least ten counts were recorded for this clonotype. Germline is not matched at one junction end, which may reflect a read error. The V call is TRBV3-1, the J call TRBJ2-7; D is ambiguous. The length of the CDR3 is 16 residues. Germline V gives CDR1 LGHDT, CDR2 YNNKEL (reference sequence). The CDR3 here is CASSQVARGASCEQYF. The CDR3 region has the DNA TGTGCCAGCAGCCAAGTGGCTCGAGGCGCCTCCTGCGAGCAGTACTTC.

The chain uses TRBV7-8 and TRBJ2-3, with TRBD2 identical over 7 bases. Germline V CDR1 and CDR2: SGHVS, FQNEAQ. The CDR3 loop spans 15 amino acids. V was pared by 4 bases and J by 2 bases, with 6 bases of the junction left unmatched. The CDR3 sequence: CASSSIAGPTDTQYF. The DNA for the CDR3 is TGTGCCAGCAGCTCAATAGCGGGCCCCACAGATACGCAGTATTTT.